This T cell receptor beta chain appears in the sequencing data of a study of shared clonotypes between healthy human individuals. About the study: A few men and a couple of women, aged 18 to 49, were donors. Each donor's CD8 memory used one plate, CD8 naive two, each CD4 subset three.

Per germline, CDR1 SGHAT and CDR2 FQNNGV. The CDR3 runs to 16 residues. V was clipped by 3 bases and J by 6 bases; unmatched bases: 8. Sequenced by immunoSEQ multiplex PCR; TCRdb stores in-frame clones only, minus some. The top ten hold about 0.34% of the sample, which has 1.6 million or so clones, 98% seen once. The chain couples TRBV11-2 to TRBJ2-1; 10 bases align to TRBD2. The sequenced sample consisted of naive CD4+ T cells sorted from blood. The subset here: CD45RA+ positively selected. The sequence came from a man aged 30-40 years in good health. The CDR3 protein is CASSFPLAGAPNEQFF. For the CDR3, the DNA is TGTGCCAGCAGCTTCCCCCTAGCGGGAGCTCCCAATGAGCAGTTCTTC.